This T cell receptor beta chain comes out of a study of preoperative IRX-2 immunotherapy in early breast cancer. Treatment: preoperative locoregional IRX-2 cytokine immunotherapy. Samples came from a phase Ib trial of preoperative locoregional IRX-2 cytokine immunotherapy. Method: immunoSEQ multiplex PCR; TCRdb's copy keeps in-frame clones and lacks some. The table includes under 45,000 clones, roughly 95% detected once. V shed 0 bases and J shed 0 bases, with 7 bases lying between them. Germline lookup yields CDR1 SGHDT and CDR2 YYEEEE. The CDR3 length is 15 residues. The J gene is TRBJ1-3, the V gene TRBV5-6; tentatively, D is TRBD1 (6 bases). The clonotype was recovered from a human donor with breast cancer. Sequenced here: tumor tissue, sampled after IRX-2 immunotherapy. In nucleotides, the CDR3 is TGTGCCAGCAGCTTGGTAGGGGGCTCTGGAAACACCATATATTTT. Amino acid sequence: CASSLVGGSGNTIYF.